The next 30 T cell receptor beta chains were all read from a single sample in a study of shared clonotypes between healthy human individuals. Produced via immunoSEQ multiplex PCR; TCRdb's table is partial and in-frame only. The table has about 450,000 clones, roughly 83% seen once. The sequencing sample was made of PBMCs. The receptor set was obtained from a woman aged 40 to 50 in good health. Some clones in this sample may be carry-over from other donors' samples.

This chain uses TRBV28 with TRBJ1-5; D is possibly TRBD1 (6 bases). Germline V lookup: CDR1 MDHEN, CDR2 SYDVKM. The ends were cut back, 7 bases at V and 4 bases at J, with 23 bases in the middle. There are 17 residues in the CDR3. Here the CDR3 DNA reads TGTGCCAGCATCTCCTCAGGGGCAGGAGCCCTAAATCAGCCCCAGCATTTT. It encodes CASISSGAGALNQPQHF.

The rearrangement links TRBV7-9 to TRBJ2-7, with 8 bases that match TRBD2. The junction had 7 bases not matched to a gene; V was cut back by 3 bases and J by 6 bases. CDR1 SEHNR and CDR2 FQNEAQ come from the germline V gene (reference sequence). This CDR3 is 14 amino acids long. CDR3 region: CASSFTGGPAEQYF. As DNA, the CDR3 is TGTGCCAGCAGCTTCACGGGAGGGCCCGCCGAGCAGTACTTC.

In DNA, the CDR3 is TGTGCCAGTAGCCAGGGGGTAACCGGGGAGCTGTTTTTT. Its protein is CASSQGVTGELFF. The chain joins TRBV19 to TRBJ2-2, with 7 bases aligning to TRBD1. V trimming: 6 bases; J trimming: 5 bases; junction bases outside the gene matches: 3. The CDR3 has 13 amino acids. Germline values: CDR1 LNHDA, CDR2 SQIVND (reference sequence).

In this sample, this clone turned up once. The chain recombines TRBV7-2 with TRBJ2-1; 8 nucleotides align to TRBD2. The V gene's germline CDR1 is SGHTA and CDR2 FQGNSA. The CDR3 spans 16 residues. V shed 3 bases and J 1 base; nucleotides not matched to a gene: 5. CDR3 residues: CASSFLLAASYNEQFF. As DNA, the CDR3 is TGTGCCAGCAGCTTCTTACTAGCGGCTTCCTACAATGAGCAGTTCTTC. Together with reference TRBV7-2 and TRBJ2-1, the CDR3 gives the full variable domain: GAGVSQSPSNKVTEKGKDVELRCDPISGHTALYWYRQSLGQGLEFLIYFQGNSAPDKSGLPSDRFSAERTGGSVSTLTIQRTQQEDSAVYLCASSFLLAASYNEQFFGPGTRLTVL.

The V call is TRBV10-3, the J call TRBJ1-2, with TRBD1 identical over 8 bases. This CDR3 is 16 amino acids long. Germline V gene lookup returns CDR1 ENHRY and CDR2 SYGVKD. V lost 2 bases and J lost 0; bases outside the gene matches: 5. The CDR3 DNA is TGTGCCATCAGTGAGGCGGACAGGGAGTCTAACTATGGCTACACCTTC. It is translated as CAISEADRESNYGYTF.

V gene TRBV4-2 combines with J gene TRBJ2-1; TRBD2 aligns across 8 bases. This CDR3 spans 14 amino acids. Germline V gene data show CDR1 as LGHNA and CDR2 as YNFKEQ. With V trimmed by 6 bases and J by 6 bases, 7 bases remained unmatched. The CDR3 reads CASRPGGGLNEQFF. The CDR3 DNA reads TGTGCCAGCAGACCCGGGGGGGGGCTCAATGAGCAGTTCTTC.

The V gene is TRBV27, the J gene TRBJ2-5; 10 bases align to TRBD1. The J call is doubtful: the DNA matches TRBJ2-7 better. This CDR3 spans 15 amino acids. Looked up from germline, CDR1 is MNHEY and CDR2 is SMNVEV (reference sequence). CDR3 in DNA: TGTGCCAGCAGTTTAGAGGGACAGGGGTCCTACGAGCAGTACTTC. Amino acid sequence: CASSLEGQGSYEQYF.

This clone was detected ten times or more. V usage is TRBV9 and J usage is TRBJ1-3, with 8 nucleotides matching TRBD1. CDR1 and CDR2 (germline): SGDLS, YYNGEE. Trimming at V came to 2 bases and at J to 0 bases, leaving 4 bases not matched to a gene. The CDR3 extends over 16 amino acids. CDR3 coding DNA: TGTGCCAGCAGCGTTAGGGGGACAGGCTCTGGAAACACCATATATTTT. This codes for CASSVRGTGSGNTIYF.

V gene TRBV2 combines with J gene TRBJ2-5; D may match TRBD1 or TRBD2 (5 bases each). The J call may be in error: the DNA end matches TRBJ2-7 better. This CDR3 is 13 amino acids long. CDR1 is SNHLY, CDR2 FYNNEI, per germline. CDR3 coding DNA: TGTGCCAGCAGTCGTCGGGACGCCGACGAGCAGTACTTC. Translation gives CASSRRDADEQYF.

The chain couples TRBV5-1 to TRBJ2-3; TRBD1 might be the D (6 bases). The CDR3 extends over 12 amino acids. Trimming removed 3 bases from V and 10 bases from J, with 12 bases in between. CDR1 SGHRS and CDR2 YFSETQ come from the germline V gene. The DNA of the CDR3 is TGCGCCAGCAGCTGGGACATTAACCCGCAGTATTTT. It specifies CASSWDINPQYF.

The genes are TRBV11-2 and TRBJ2-3, with TRBD1 matching 8 bases. Per the germline V gene, CDR1 is SGHAT and CDR2 is FQNNGV. J was trimmed by 1 base and V by 5 bases; bases with no gene match: 8. There are 16 residues in the CDR3. The CDR3 loop is CASSQGAWVGTDTQYF. The CDR3, as DNA: TGTGCCAGCAGCCAGGGGGCTTGGGTGGGCACAGATACGCAGTATTTT.

The J gene is TRBJ2-7, the V gene TRBV19; possible D gene TRBD1, 7 bases. The CDR3 is made up of 14 amino acids. Germline V gene lookup returns CDR1 LNHDA and CDR2 SQIVND (reference sequence). Trimming took off 4 bases at V and 0 bases at J, with 10 bases between the two ends. This chain's CDR3 is CASSRRDSSYEQYF. The DNA for the CDR3 is TGTGCCAGTAGTAGGCGGGACAGCTCCTACGAGCAGTACTTC.

The CDR3 coding sequence is TGTGCCAGCAGTTACACAGGGGGCCGGGGCTACACCTTC. Translated: CASSYTGGRGYTF. This rearrangement joins TRBV2 to TRBJ1-2; 9 bases map to TRBD1. CDR1 is SNHLY and CDR2 is FYNNEI in the germline V gene. The CDR3 is 13 residues long. After removal of 5 bases from V and 8 bases from J, the junction contained 6 bases not matched to a gene.

The CDR3 is CASSLTTGALDEQFF. The CDR3 nucleotides read TGCGCCAGCAGCCTGACTACCGGGGCACTGGATGAGCAGTTCTTC. The rearrangement links TRBV4-3 to TRBJ2-1; perhaps D is TRBD1 or TRBD2 (5 bases each). The CDR3 has 15 amino acids. Germline V gene lookup returns CDR1 LGHNA and CDR2 YSLEER. The ends were cut back, 4 bases at V and 8 bases at J, with 18 bases in the middle.

V usage is TRBV6-4 and J usage is TRBJ1-1; the D gene is possibly TRBD1 (6 bases). The V end lost 4 bases, the J end lost 5 bases, and 20 bases lay between the germline ends. The CDR3 covers 16 residues. Looked up from germline, CDR1 is MRHNA and CDR2 is SNTAGT. The CDR3 reads CASSGPNSRGGTEAFF. The CDR3 nucleotides read TGTGCCAGCAGTGGCCCCAATAGCAGGGGTGGGACTGAAGCTTTCTTT.

This rearrangement joins TRBV4-3 to TRBJ2-5; D could derive from TRBD1 or TRBD2 (6 bases each). CDR1 is LGHNA, CDR2 YSLEER, per germline. Trimming pared 2 bases from V and 5 bases from J, leaving 21 bases between. The CDR3 is made up of 17 amino acids. The CDR3 sequence: CASSQKGPGAPVETQYF. The CDR3 region has the DNA TGCGCCAGCAGCCAAAAAGGGCCGGGGGCGCCGGTTGAGACCCAGTACTTC.

V is TRBV5-5 and J is TRBJ2-5, with 7 bases matching TRBD1. CDR1 and CDR2 (germline): SGHKS, YYEKEE (reference sequence). The CDR3 contains 17 residues. The ends lost 4 bases at V and 0 bases at J; junction bases unmatched: 12. CDR3 residues: CASSRRKGTANQETQYF. The CDR3 DNA reads TGTGCCAGCAGCCGTCGAAAAGGGACAGCTAACCAAGAGACCCAGTACTTC.

This clone was observed a few times. This chain connects TRBV5-1 to TRBJ2-5; 8 bases line up with TRBD2. The CDR3 has 14 residues. CDR1 is SGHRS, CDR2 YFSETQ, per germline. Unmatched junction bases numbered 5, after V lost 5 bases and J lost 2 bases. Here the CDR3 DNA reads TGCGCCAGCAGAGTAACTAGCGGACAAGAGACCCAGTACTTC. This sequence encodes CASRVTSGQETQYF.

This clone was seen many times. This chain links TRBV21-1 with TRBJ2-1. TRBV21-1 is flagged as a pseudogene. The CDR3 extends over 17 amino acids. CDR3 residues: CASSKVRASPTQNEQFF. The CDR3 nucleotides read TGTGCCAGCAGCAAAGTTCGAGCTTCCCCGACCCAAAATGAGCAGTTCTTC.

This clone has a handful of counts. The J gene is TRBJ2-2, the V gene TRBV9; D uncertain. The CDR3 extends over 13 amino acids. CDR1 is SGDLS and CDR2 is YYNGEE in the germline V gene. Trimming pared 3 bases from V and 3 bases from J, leaving 6 bases between. In DNA, the CDR3 is TGTGCCAGCAGCGCATACTACACCGGGGAGCTGTTTTTT. Its translation is CASSAYYTGELFF. Variable domain in full (rest from reference TRBV9 and TRBJ2-2): DSGVTQTPKHLITATGQRVTLRCSPRSGDLSVYWYQQSLDQGLQFLIQYYNGEERAKGNILERFSAQQFPDLHSELNLSSLELGDSALYFCASSAYYTGELFFGEGSRLTVL.

This clone was observed once. The V call is TRBV6-5, the J call TRBJ2-3; D remains ambiguous. CDR1 is MNHEY and CDR2 is SVGAGI in the germline V gene. Trimming pared 0 bases from V and 2 bases from J, leaving 6 bases between. This CDR3 spans 14 amino acids. The CDR3 protein is CASSYSPYTDTQYF. Here the CDR3 DNA reads TGTGCCAGCAGTTACTCCCCATACACAGATACGCAGTATTTT.

The genes are TRBV6-1 and TRBJ2-7; possibly TRBD2 for D (6 bases). Germline-derived CDR1 and CDR2 are MNHNS and SASEGT. V was trimmed by 6 bases and J by 7 bases, leaving 19 bases between them. This CDR3 has 14 amino acids. As DNA, the CDR3 is TGTGCCAGCAGCGAACGAAGCCCGCGGGGTGAGCAGTACTTC. Encoded protein: CASSERSPRGEQYF.

This chain joins TRBV28 and TRBJ2-3; D uncertain. The V end was cut by 2 bases, the J end by 5 bases, with 11 bases between. In germline, CDR1 is MDHEN, CDR2 SYDVKM. The CDR3 runs 14 residues. The CDR3 DNA is TGTGCCAGCAGTTTAGGTGGAGTGGGAGATACGCAGTATTTT. Protein sequence: CASSLGGVGDTQYF.

The chain combines TRBV5-6 with TRBJ2-5, with D possibly called TRBD1 or TRBD2 (7 bases each). This CDR3 has 16 residues. The germline V and J ends were trimmed by 0 bases and 1 base, with 13 bases remaining between them. The germline gives CDR1 SGHDT, CDR2 YYEEEE. The CDR3 coding sequence is TGTGCCAGCAGCTTGGACCCAGGGGGGGGCCAAGAGACCCAGTACTTC. It yields the protein CASSLDPGGGQETQYF.

This chain links TRBV19 with TRBJ2-2, with TRBD2 identical over 8 bases. Losses at the gene ends were 3 bases for V and 6 bases for J; bases not matched to a gene: 3. CDR1 is LNHDA, CDR2 SQIVND, per germline (reference sequence). The CDR3 spans 14 residues. The CDR3 nucleotides are TGTGCCAGTAGTATTCCTAGCGGGTCCGGGGAGCTGTTTTTT. This codes for CASSIPSGSGELFF.

Written as DNA, the CDR3 is TGTGCCAGCAGTGAATCCGGGACTAGCGGGATGAATGAGCAGTTCTTC. This translates into CASSESGTSGMNEQFF. This rearrangement joins TRBV25-1 to TRBJ2-1; 13 nucleotides match TRBD2. Germline values: CDR1 MGHDK, CDR2 SYGVNS. The CDR3 covers 16 residues. The J segment lost 7 bases and the V segment lost 1 base, leaving 4 bases of the junction unmatched.

The chain recombines TRBV4-1 with TRBJ2-7; possibly TRBD1 for D (5 bases). Trimming removed 3 bases from V and 0 bases from J, with 9 bases in between. The CDR3 length is 14 residues. Germline V gene lookup returns CDR1 MGHRA and CDR2 YSYEKL. As DNA, the CDR3 is TGCGCCAGCAGCCACCAAAGGGGCTCCTACGAGCAGTACTTC. Amino acid sequence: CASSHQRGSYEQYF.

In this sample, this clone turned up a few times. This sequence joins TRBV6-1 and TRBJ1-1; TRBD1 is a possible D gene (5 bases). V lost 8 bases, J lost 4 bases, and 14 bases lay in between. The CDR3 is 13 residues long. In germline, CDR1 is MNHNS, CDR2 SASEGT. As DNA, the CDR3 is TGTGCCAGCGCTCAGGGTCAGGGCACTGAAGCTTTCTTT. It codes for CASAQGQGTEAFF.

The CDR3, as DNA: TGTGCCAGCAGCGTAGCTACGTGGGGAGGGGCCAACGTCCTGACTTTC. Its translation is CASSVATWGGANVLTF. The chain employs TRBV9 and TRBJ2-6; D remains ambiguous. CDR1 and CDR2 from the germline V gene are SGDLS and YYNGEE. This CDR3 comprises 16 residues. The ends were cut back, 0 bases at V and 4 bases at J, with 11 bases in the middle. Based on the CDR3 plus reference TRBV9 and TRBJ2-6, the full variable domain is DSGVTQTPKHLITATGQRVTLRCSPRSGDLSVYWYQQSLDQGLQFLIQYYNGEERAKGNILERFSAQQFPDLHSELNLSSLELGDSALYFCASSVATWGGANVLTFGAGSRLTVL.

Only a few counts were recorded for this clone. This rearrangement joins TRBV6-4 to TRBJ2-3; the D gene is possibly TRBD2 (6 bases). CDR1 and CDR2 from the germline V gene are MRHNA and SNTAGT. V lost 2 bases and J 1 base, leaving 10 bases between the germline ends. This CDR3 has 15 residues. The CDR3 is CASSDEASGTDTQYF. The CDR3, as DNA: TGTGCCAGCAGTGACGAGGCTAGCGGCACAGATACGCAGTATTTT.